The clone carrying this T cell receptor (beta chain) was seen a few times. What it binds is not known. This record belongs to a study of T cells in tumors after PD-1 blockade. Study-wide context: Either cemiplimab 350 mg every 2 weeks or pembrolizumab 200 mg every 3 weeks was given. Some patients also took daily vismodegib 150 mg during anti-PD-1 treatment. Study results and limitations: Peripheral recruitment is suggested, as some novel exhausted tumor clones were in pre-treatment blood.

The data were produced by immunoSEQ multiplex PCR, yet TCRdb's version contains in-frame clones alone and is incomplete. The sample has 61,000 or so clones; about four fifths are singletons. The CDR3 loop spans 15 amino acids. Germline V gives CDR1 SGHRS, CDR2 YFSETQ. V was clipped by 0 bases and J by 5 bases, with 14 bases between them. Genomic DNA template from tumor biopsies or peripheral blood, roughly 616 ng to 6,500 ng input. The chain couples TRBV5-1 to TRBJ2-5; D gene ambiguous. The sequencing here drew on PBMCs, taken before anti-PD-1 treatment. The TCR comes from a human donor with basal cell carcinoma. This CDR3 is CASSLDGSPRETQYF. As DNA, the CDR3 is TGCGCCAGCAGCTTGGACGGTAGTCCCCGGGAGACCCAGTACTTC.